This T cell receptor (beta chain) was sequenced during a study of T cell repertoires in cytomegalovirus infection (dated by TCRdb to 2018 to 2020). With respect to the entire study: The peptide stimulations were aimed at well-studied HLA-B-restricted epitopes as well as recently identified HLA-C-restricted CMV epitopes, whose presentation resists viral immunomodulation. Because public TCR beta signatures pointed to carriage of CMV infection together with the matching HLA type, the HLA type of each donor mattered for the analysis. Study-wide findings and limitations: Cumulative frequency of public TCR beta family members discriminated carriers of CMV infection plus the relevant HLA type in this cohort and an independent approximately 370-donor cohort. In the ex vivo response, HLA-C-restricted CMV-specific TCR beta clonotypes were dominant, and in two of eight donors the single most frequent clonotype came from this HLA-C-restricted group.

This clonotype was counted a few times. This receptor's antigen is unknown. No base qualities exist here, and no much larger clone lies one base off it. Read against the paper, the sample's treatment or condition label means: in vitro stimulation with specific CMV peptide epitopes to enrich CMV-specific T cells. Via the germline V gene, CDR1 is SGHVS and CDR2 FQNEAQ. For this chain, trimming is 5 bases at the V end and 4 bases at the J end, and the number of junction bases without a gene match is 4. The CDR3 has 13 amino acids, counting the end cysteine and phenylalanine. The sequence is cut down to CDR3 DNA, 39 bases in frame from base 1. The run used an Illumina HiSeq 1500. Through fastp at Q25 and MiXCR, TCRdb rebuilt clones from the public reads, retaining in-frame beta chains. For every CDR3 protein sequence, its rows merge into one entry that carries the most common genes and DNA. In this sample the table shows some 500,000 distinct CDR3 sequences, about 40% of which occur a single time. The biggest ten clones account for about 46% of the sample.

This TCR was sampled from a human donor in good health (CMV status not recorded). Some clones in this sample may be carry-over from other donors' samples. The chain uses TRBV7-8 and TRBJ2-7, with 8 bases matching TRBD2. The sample was cultured PBMCs, taken from culture after CMV antigen stimulation. Here is the DNA: TGTGCCAGCAGCCGTGTAGCGGGGTACGAGCAGTACTTC. This yields the protein CASSRVAGYEQYF.